The 16 T cell receptor beta chains below all came from one sample that was sequenced in a study of shared clonotypes between healthy human individuals. Measured with immunoSEQ multiplex PCR; TCRdb has only the in-frame clones, and not every one. The sample yields 300,000 to 350,000 clones, over 70% seen once. The sequencing sample was made of memory CD4+ T cells sorted from blood. The subset is: CD45RA-negative fraction. The receptor set was obtained from a man aged 25 to 40 in good health.

The J gene is TRBJ2-1, the V gene TRBV27, with 13 bases identical to TRBD2. CDR1 MNHEY and CDR2 SMNVEV come from the germline V gene (reference sequence). The junction had 5 bases not matched to a gene; V was cut back by 7 bases and J by 5 bases. There are 15 residues in the CDR3. The CDR3: CASTSGTSGDNEQFF. The CDR3 DNA reads as TGTGCCAGCACCTCAGGGACTAGCGGGGACAATGAGCAGTTCTTC.

V usage is TRBV7-3 and J usage is TRBJ2-2; D not resolved. In germline, CDR1 is SGHTA, CDR2 FQGTGA. This CDR3 region has 12 residues. V gave up 4 bases and J gave up 5 bases, with 5 bases separating them. CDR3 sequence reads: CASSSLTGELFF. As DNA, the CDR3 is TGTGCCAGCAGCTCACTAACCGGGGAGCTGTTTTTT.

The chain couples TRBV19 to TRBJ1-4; 10 bases line up with TRBD1. The CDR3 totals 14 residues. V shed 4 bases and J 8 bases; nucleotides not matched to a gene: 4. Germline CDR1 reads LNHDA; CDR2 reads SQIVND (reference sequence). The CDR3 loop is CASSRQGAREKLFF. Written as DNA, the CDR3 is TGTGCCAGTAGTAGACAGGGGGCGAGAGAAAAACTGTTTTTT.

Only a few counts were recorded for this clone. This sequence joins TRBV21-1 and TRBJ2-4; TRBD2, the table's D call, lacks a check against the DNA. TRBV21-1 is flagged as a pseudogene. The CDR3 consists of 10 residues. The CDR3 reads CASSALPEYF. CDR3 nucleotide sequence: TGTGCCAGCAGCGCACTGCCTGAGTACTTC.

V gene TRBV5-1 combines with J gene TRBJ2-1, with D possibly matching TRBD2 (6 bases). The CDR3 contains 14 residues. Germline V CDR1 and CDR2: SGHRS, YFSETQ. Trimming removed 0 bases at V and 6 bases at J, with 10 bases between. The CDR3 reads CASSLVGGGNEQFF. The DNA of the CDR3 is TGCGCCAGCAGCTTGGTCGGGGGAGGCAATGAGCAGTTCTTC.

On this clone itself: Other DNA sequences in the sample encode the same CDR3. This chain joins TRBV7-2 and TRBJ2-3; TRBD2 aligns across 13 bases. Germline V lookup: CDR1 SGHTA, CDR2 FQGNSA. The CDR3 extends over 16 amino acids. The V gene end was trimmed by 4 bases and the J gene end by 8 bases; junction bases not matched to a gene: 9. CDR3 nucleotides: TGTGCCAGCAGCTCCGGACTAGCGGGAGTGCTGGGTACGCAGTATTTT. It translates to CASSSGLAGVLGTQYF.

This chain links TRBV4-3 with TRBJ2-1, with 8 bases matching TRBD1. The CDR3 has 15 residues. The germline gives CDR1 LGHNA, CDR2 YSLEER. With V trimmed by 0 bases and J by 7 bases, 5 bases remained unmatched. The CDR3 nucleotides are TGCGCCAGCAGCCAAGATCGGACAGGGAGGAATGAGCAGTTCTTC. It encodes CASSQDRTGRNEQFF.

This chain uses TRBV12-5 with TRBJ2-2; possibly TRBD2 for D (5 bases). Trimming stripped 6 bases from V and 6 bases from J, with 8 bases between. Germline lookup yields CDR1 LGHNT and CDR2 FRNRAP. The CDR3 runs 12 residues. CDR3 region: CASGGDSGELFF. The DNA of the CDR3 is TGTGCTAGTGGGGGAGATTCCGGGGAGCTGTTTTTT.

V is TRBV27 and J is TRBJ2-7, with D maybe TRBD1 (5 bases). The germline V and J ends were trimmed by 6 bases and 0 bases, with 21 bases remaining between them. The CDR3 spans 17 residues. Looked up from germline, CDR1 is MNHEY and CDR2 is SMNVEV (reference sequence). CDR3 loop: CASRPRSGPPSSYEQYF. As DNA, the CDR3 is TGTGCCAGCAGACCTCGCTCAGGGCCACCAAGCTCCTACGAGCAGTACTTC.

The V call is TRBV7-9, the J call TRBJ2-7; 8 bases are shared with TRBD2. The junction had 15 bases not matched to a gene; V was cut back by 2 bases and J by 0 bases. This CDR3 is 19 amino acids long. In germline, CDR1 is SEHNR, CDR2 FQNEAQ (reference sequence). This CDR3 reads CASSLPGGVSGLSSYEQYF. The CDR3 DNA follows: TGTGCCAGCAGCTTACCCGGGGGGGTTTCAGGATTGAGCTCCTACGAGCAGTACTTC.

This sequence joins TRBV27 and TRBJ2-1; 7 nucleotides match TRBD1. The germline V gene encodes CDR1 MNHEY and CDR2 SMNVEV (reference sequence). CDR3 size: 15 residues. J was trimmed by 7 bases and V by 5 bases; bases with no gene match: 11. Here the CDR3 DNA reads TGTGCCAGCAGTGCCTACAGGGGCTTCTCGAATGAGCAGTTCTTC. It yields the protein CASSAYRGFSNEQFF.

This clone showed up just a few times. The CDR3 here is CASSLAGSYEQYF. The DNA for the CDR3 is TGCGCCAGCAGCTTGGCAGGGTCCTACGAGCAGTACTTC. The chain is built from TRBV5-1 and TRBJ2-7; D is possibly TRBD1 (5 bases). Germline CDR1 SGHRS, CDR2 YFSETQ. Trimming stripped 0 bases from V and 1 base from J, with 5 bases between. The CDR3 loop spans 13 amino acids.

The chain links TRBV27 to TRBJ2-3; 10 nucleotides line up with TRBD1. CDR3 length equals 16 residues. The germline CDR1 and CDR2 sequences are MNHEY and SMNVEV (reference sequence). V lost 5 bases, J lost 0 bases, and 5 bases stayed unmatched. The CDR3 region has the DNA TGTGCCAGCAGTGACGGGACAGGGGTTAGCACAGATACGCAGTATTTT. Translated: CASSDGTGVSTDTQYF.

V gene TRBV28 combines with J gene TRBJ2-4; 9 bases align to TRBD2. The junction had 7 bases not matched to a gene; V was cut back by 3 bases and J by 7 bases. The CDR3 covers 15 residues. Germline V lookup: CDR1 MDHEN, CDR2 SYDVKM. This chain's CDR3 is CASSFISSGDNIQYF. Here the CDR3 DNA reads TGTGCCAGCAGTTTCATTTCTAGCGGGGATAACATTCAGTACTTC.

This chain connects TRBV4-1 to TRBJ2-6, with D tentatively TRBD1 (5 bases). CDR3 length: 16 amino acids. Trimming stripped 7 bases from V and 2 bases from J, with 15 bases between. In germline, CDR1 is MGHRA, CDR2 YSYEKL. The CDR3 bases are TGCGCCAGCACTGGCAGGGCGGATACTGGGGCCAACGTCCTGACTTTC. Translation gives CASTGRADTGANVLTF.

This chain connects TRBV5-1 to TRBJ1-3; D is unclear. Germline V CDR1 and CDR2: SGHRS, YFSETQ. Trimming stripped 0 bases from V and 1 base from J, with 8 bases between. The CDR3 length is 15 residues. CDR3 sequence: CASSLGGFSGNTIYF. CDR3 bases: TGCGCCAGCAGCTTGGGAGGATTTTCTGGAAACACCATATATTTT.